The 5 T cell receptor beta chains presented below share a single source sample, sequenced in a study of blood T cell repertoires in COVID-19. The protocol was immunoSEQ multiplex PCR, while the TCRdb copy is restricted to in-frame clones and leaves out a portion. Among some 170,000 clones listed, around 80% were seen once. Sequencing input: PBMCs or T cells enriched from blood (not recorded which). The receptors were sampled from a woman aged 45-65 years who had recovered from COVID-19.

The chain carries TRBV12-3 or TRBV12-4 and TRBJ2-5; no clear D. V lost 6 bases and J lost 1, with 9 bases in between. The CDR3 is made up of 13 amino acids. This CDR3 reads CASSSVVQETQYF. DNA for the CDR3: TGTGCCAGCAGCTCGGTAGTCCAAGAGACCCAGTACTTC.

The V gene is TRBV27, the J gene TRBJ2-7, with a weak D call TRBD2 (6 bases). From germline, CDR1 is MNHEY and CDR2 SMNVEV (reference sequence). V was cut by 5 bases and J by 3 bases, with 11 bases left in between. The CDR3 has 13 amino acids. The CDR3 spells CASSRLGGYEQYF. The CDR3 DNA is TGTGCCAGCAGTCGTCTGGGAGGCTACGAGCAGTACTTC.

The rearrangement links TRBV5-1 to TRBJ1-3, with D unclear. Trimming removed 0 bases from V and 0 bases from J, with 7 bases in between. The length of the CDR3 is 15 residues. In germline, CDR1 is SGHRS, CDR2 YFSETQ. CDR3 loop: CASSLDGVSGNTIYF. DNA for the CDR3: TGCGCCAGCAGCTTGGACGGAGTCTCTGGAAACACCATATATTTT.

The rearrangement links TRBV2 to TRBJ2-3; D not certain. This CDR3 contains 14 residues. V lost 6 bases and J lost 6, with 16 bases in between. Germline V lookup: CDR1 SNHLY, CDR2 FYNNEI. The CDR3, as DNA: TGTGCCAGCAGGAAATTCCCGACCGGGGATACGCAGTATTTT. It is translated as CASRKFPTGDTQYF.

J is TRBJ1-2 and V is TRBV21-1. TRBV21-1 constitutes a pseudogene. The CDR3 has 16 amino acids. As DNA, the CDR3 is TGTGCCAGCAGCAAATCGAGGAAGTTGTTAACCTATGGCTACACCTTC. Protein sequence: CASSKSRKLLTYGYTF.